This T cell receptor beta chain was identified during a study of Ad26.COV2.S vaccination and SARS-CoV-2 variants. On the study more broadly: Donor had been placed in the Ad26.COV2.S arm of the COV1001 trial. The vaccine Ad26.COV2.S was put into the muscle once, or twice with 56 days between.

Regarding treatment: over 15 received Ad26.COV2.S at low or high dose, single or two shots; roughly 5 received placebo; per-sample allocation not given. Samples were taken on day 63 after the first vaccine or placebo injection. This clone has a handful of counts. Its antigen is as yet unknown. Study-level findings and limits: Vaccine and placebo groups showed comparable non-spike TCR breadth.

The assay was immunoSEQ multiplex PCR, and TCRdb's table has in-frame clones only and misses some. Here the sample spans more than 300,000 clones, 70% to 90% being singletons. Germline CDR1 and CDR2: SGHRS and YFSETQ. The CDR3 is 15 amino acids. V lost 0 bases to trimming and J lost 6 bases; unmatched junction nucleotides: 5. This clonotype was obtained from a person between 18 and 60 years old who received the Ad26.COV2.S COVID-19 vaccine or a placebo. This material consisted of peripheral blood, taken in a trial of Ad26.COV2.S vaccine versus placebo. J is TRBJ2-2 and V is TRBV5-1; TRBD1 aligns across 7 bases. In nucleotides, the CDR3 is TGCGCCAGCAGCTTGGCCGGGACAGCGTCCGGGGAGCTGTTTTTT. It specifies CASSLAGTASGELFF.